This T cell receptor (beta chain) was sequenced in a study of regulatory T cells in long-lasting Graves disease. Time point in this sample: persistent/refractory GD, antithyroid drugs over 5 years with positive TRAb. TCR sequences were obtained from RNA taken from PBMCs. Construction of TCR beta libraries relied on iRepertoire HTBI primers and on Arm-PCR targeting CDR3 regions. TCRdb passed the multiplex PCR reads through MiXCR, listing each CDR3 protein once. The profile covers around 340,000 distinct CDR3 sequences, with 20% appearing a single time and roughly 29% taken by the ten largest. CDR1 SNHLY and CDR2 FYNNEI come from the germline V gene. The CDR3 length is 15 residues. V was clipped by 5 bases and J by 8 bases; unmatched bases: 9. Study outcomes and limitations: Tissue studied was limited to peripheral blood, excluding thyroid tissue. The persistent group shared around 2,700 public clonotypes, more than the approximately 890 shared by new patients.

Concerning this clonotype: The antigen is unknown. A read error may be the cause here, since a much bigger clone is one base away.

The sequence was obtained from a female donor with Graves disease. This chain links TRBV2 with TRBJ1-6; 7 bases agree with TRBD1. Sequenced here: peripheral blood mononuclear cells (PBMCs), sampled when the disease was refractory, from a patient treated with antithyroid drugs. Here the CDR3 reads CASSMRQGGDSPLHF. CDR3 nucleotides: TGTGCCAGCAGTATGCGACAGGGCGGGGATTCACCCCTCCACTTT.